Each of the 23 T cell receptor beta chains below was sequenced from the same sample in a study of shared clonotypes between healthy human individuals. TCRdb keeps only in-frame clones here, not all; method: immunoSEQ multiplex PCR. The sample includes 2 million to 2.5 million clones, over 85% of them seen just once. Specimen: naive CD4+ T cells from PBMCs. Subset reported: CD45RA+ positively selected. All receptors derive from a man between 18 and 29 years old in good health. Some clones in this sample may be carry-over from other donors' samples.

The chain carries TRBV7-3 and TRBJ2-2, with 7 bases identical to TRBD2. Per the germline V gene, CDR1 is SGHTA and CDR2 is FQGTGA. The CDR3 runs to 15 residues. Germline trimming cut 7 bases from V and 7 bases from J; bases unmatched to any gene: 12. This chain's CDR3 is CASTLGSGVDGELFF. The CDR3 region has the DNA TGTGCCAGCACCCTAGGAAGCGGGGTCGACGGGGAGCTGTTTTTT.

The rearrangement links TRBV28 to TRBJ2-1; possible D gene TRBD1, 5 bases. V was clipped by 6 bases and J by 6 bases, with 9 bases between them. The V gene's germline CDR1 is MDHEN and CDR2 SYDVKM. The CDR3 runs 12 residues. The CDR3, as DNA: TGTGCCAGCAGCCCCAGGGTCAATGAGCAGTTCTTC. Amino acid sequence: CASSPRVNEQFF.

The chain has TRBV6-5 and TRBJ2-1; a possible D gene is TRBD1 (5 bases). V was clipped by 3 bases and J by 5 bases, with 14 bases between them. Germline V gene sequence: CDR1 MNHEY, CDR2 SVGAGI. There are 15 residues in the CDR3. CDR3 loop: CASSYGQGSDNEQFF. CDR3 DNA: TGTGCCAGCAGTTATGGGCAGGGCTCGGACAATGAGCAGTTCTTC.

The CDR3 DNA is TGTGCCAGCAGCTTAACGGGAGTGCGGGAGACCCAGTACTTC. Its protein is CASSLTGVRETQYF. The genes are TRBV7-2 and TRBJ2-5; a weak D match, TRBD2 (6 bases). This CDR3 comprises 14 residues. The germline CDR1 and CDR2 sequences are SGHTA and FQGNSA. Trimming cost V 2 bases and J 5 bases, with 12 bases left between them.

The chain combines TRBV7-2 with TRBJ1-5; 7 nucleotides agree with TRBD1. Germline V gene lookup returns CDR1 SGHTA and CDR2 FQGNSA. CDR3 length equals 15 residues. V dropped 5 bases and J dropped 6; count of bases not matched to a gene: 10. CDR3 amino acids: CASSQRQGVGQPQHF. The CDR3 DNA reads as TGTGCCAGCAGCCAAAGACAGGGCGTAGGTCAGCCCCAGCATTTT.

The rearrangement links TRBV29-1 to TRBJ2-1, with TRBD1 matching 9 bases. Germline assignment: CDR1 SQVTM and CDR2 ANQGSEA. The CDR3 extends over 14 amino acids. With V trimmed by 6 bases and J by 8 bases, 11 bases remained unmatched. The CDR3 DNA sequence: TGCAGCGTCGGCCGGGACAGGGTTAAGGATGAGCAGTTCTTC. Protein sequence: CSVGRDRVKDEQFF.

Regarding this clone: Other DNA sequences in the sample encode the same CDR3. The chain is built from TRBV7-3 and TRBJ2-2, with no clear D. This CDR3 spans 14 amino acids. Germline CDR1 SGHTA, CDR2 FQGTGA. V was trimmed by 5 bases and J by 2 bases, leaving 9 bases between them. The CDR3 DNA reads TGTGCCAGCAGCCAACTGGCTAACACCGGGGAGCTGTTTTTT. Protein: CASSQLANTGELFF.

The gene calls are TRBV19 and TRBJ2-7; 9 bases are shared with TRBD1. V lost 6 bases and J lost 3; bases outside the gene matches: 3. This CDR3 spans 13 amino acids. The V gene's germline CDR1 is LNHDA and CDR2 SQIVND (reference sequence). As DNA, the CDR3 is TGTGCCAGTAGAGGACAGGGGCTCTACGAGCAGTACTTC. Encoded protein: CASRGQGLYEQYF. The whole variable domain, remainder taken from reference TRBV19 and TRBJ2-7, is DGGITQSPKYLFRKEGQNVTLSCEQNLNHDAMYWYRQDPGQGLRLIYYSQIVNDFQKGDIAEGYSVSREKKESFPLTVTSAQKNPTAFYLCASRGQGLYEQYFGPGTRLTVT.

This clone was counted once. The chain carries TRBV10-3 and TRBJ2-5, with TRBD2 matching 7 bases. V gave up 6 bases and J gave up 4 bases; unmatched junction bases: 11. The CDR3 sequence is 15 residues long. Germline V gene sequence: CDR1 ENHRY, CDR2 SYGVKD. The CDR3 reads CAIRAAGLPGETQYF. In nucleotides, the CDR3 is TGTGCCATCAGGGCAGCGGGATTGCCAGGAGAGACCCAGTACTTC.

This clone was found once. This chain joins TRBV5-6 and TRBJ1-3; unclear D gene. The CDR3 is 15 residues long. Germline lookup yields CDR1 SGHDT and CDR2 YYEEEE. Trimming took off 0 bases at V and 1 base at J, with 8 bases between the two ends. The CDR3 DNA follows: TGTGCCAGCAGCTTGGGGGATTCTTCTGGAAACACCATATATTTT. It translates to CASSLGDSSGNTIYF.

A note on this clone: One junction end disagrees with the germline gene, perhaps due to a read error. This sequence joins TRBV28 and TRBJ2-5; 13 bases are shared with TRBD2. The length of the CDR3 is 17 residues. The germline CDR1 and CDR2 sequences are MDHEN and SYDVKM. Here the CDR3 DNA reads TGTGCCAGCAGTTTTTTGGGACTAGCGGGATCAAGAGAGTCCCAGTACTTC. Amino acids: CASSFLGLAGSRESQYF.

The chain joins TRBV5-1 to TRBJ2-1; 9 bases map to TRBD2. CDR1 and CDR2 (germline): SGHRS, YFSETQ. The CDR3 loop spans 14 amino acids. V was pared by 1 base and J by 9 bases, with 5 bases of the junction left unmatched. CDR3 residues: CASSLSGRYGEQFF. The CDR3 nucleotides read TGCGCCAGCAGCTTGAGCGGGAGGTACGGTGAGCAGTTCTTC.

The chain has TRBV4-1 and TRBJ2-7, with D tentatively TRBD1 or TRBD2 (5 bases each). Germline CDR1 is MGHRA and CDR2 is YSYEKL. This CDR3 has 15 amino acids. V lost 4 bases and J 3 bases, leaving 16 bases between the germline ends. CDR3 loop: CASSRGTSGLYEQYF. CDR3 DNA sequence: TGCGCCAGCAGCCGTGGGACCTCGGGGCTCTACGAGCAGTACTTC.

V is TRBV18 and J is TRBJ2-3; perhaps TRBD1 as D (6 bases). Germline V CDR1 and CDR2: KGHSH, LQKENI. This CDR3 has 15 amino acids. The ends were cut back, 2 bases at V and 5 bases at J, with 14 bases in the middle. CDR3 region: CASSPVTGSGDTQYF. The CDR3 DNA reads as TGTGCCAGCTCACCAGTAACAGGGTCGGGAGATACGCAGTATTTT.

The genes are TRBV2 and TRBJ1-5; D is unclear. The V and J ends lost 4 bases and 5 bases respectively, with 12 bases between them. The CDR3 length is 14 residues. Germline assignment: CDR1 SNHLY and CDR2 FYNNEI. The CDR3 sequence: CASSARAGDQPQHF. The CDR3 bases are TGTGCCAGCAGTGCACGGGCCGGGGATCAGCCCCAGCATTTT.

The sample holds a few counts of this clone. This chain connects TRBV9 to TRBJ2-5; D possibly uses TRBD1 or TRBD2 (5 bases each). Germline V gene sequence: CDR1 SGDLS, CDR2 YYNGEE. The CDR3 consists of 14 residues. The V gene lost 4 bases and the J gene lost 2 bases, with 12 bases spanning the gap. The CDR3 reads CASSPRGVQETQYF. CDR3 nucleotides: TGTGCCAGCAGCCCCCGGGGCGTACAAGAGACCCAGTACTTC.

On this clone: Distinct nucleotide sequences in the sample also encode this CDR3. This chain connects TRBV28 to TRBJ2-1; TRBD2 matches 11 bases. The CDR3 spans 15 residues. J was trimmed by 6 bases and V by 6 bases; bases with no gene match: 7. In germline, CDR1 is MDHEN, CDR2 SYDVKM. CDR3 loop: CASSPTSGRVNEQFF. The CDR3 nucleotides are TGTGCCAGCAGCCCTACTAGCGGGAGAGTCAATGAGCAGTTCTTC.

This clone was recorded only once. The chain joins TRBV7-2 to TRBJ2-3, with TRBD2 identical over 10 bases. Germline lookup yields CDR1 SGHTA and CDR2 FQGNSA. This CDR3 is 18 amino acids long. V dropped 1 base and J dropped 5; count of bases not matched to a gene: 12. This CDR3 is CASSLVGVAGGAGDTQYF. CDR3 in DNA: TGTGCCAGCAGCTTAGTTGGAGTAGCGGGAGGTGCTGGAGATACGCAGTATTTT.

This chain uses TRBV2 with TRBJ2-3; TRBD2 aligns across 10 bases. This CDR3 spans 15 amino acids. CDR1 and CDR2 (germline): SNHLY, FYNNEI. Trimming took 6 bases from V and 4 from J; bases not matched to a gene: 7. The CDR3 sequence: CASRGQGLAPDTQYF. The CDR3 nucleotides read TGTGCCAGCAGAGGACAGGGACTAGCGCCAGATACGCAGTATTTT.

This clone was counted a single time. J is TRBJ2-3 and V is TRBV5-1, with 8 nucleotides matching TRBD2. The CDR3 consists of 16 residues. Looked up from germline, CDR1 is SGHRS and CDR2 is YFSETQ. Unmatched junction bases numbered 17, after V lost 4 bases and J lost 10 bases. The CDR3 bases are TGCGCCAGCAGCCCCTCGGGACCGGGAGGGAAAGAGTCGCAGTATTTT. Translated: CASSPSGPGGKESQYF.

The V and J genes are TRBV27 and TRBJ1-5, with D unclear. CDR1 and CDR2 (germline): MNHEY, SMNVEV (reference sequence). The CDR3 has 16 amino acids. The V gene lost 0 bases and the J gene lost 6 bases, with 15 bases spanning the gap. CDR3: CASSLSRTEKGQPQHF. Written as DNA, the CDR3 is TGTGCCAGCAGTTTATCGAGGACGGAGAAGGGTCAGCCCCAGCATTTT.

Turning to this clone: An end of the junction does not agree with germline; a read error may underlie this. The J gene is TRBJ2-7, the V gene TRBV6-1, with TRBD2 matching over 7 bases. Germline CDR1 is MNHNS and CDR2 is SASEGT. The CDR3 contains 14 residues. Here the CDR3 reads CASSGSGTTYGQYF. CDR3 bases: TGTGCCAGCAGTGGAAGCGGGACCACCTACGGGCAGTACTTC.

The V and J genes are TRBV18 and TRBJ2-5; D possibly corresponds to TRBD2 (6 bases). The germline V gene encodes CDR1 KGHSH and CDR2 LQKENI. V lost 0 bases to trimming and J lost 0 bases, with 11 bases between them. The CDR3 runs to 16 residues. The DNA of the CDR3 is TGTGCCAGCTCACCACCCTCTAGCGAGTACCAAGAGACCCAGTACTTC. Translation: CASSPPSSEYQETQYF. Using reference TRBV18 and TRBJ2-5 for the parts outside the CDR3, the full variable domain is NAGVMQNPRHLVRRRGQEARLRCSPMKGHSHVYWYRQLPEEGLKFMVYLQKENIIDESGMPKERFSAEFPKEGPSILRIQQVVRGDSAAYFCASSPPSSEYQETQYFGPGTRLLVL.